This T cell receptor beta chain originates from a study of shared clonotypes between healthy human individuals (dated by TCRdb to the early 2020s). Looking at the study overall: The cohort included a few men and a couple of women between 18 and 49 years of age. For each donor, CD4 naive and CD4 memory were each run on three plates, CD8 naive on two plates, and CD8 memory on one plate. To estimate repertoire size and how much clonotypes are shared between individuals, the study performed deep sequencing of blood TCR repertoires from five healthy adults. Different laboratories and diverse techniques were used to prepare libraries and sequence TCR repertoires, to increase sequencing depth and limit assay-specific biases. Per donor, leukapheresis produced somewhere between about 0.9 and 9.5 billion PBMCs.

As encoded in the germline V gene, CDR1 is LGHNA while CDR2 is YSLEER. There are 16 amino acids in the CDR3, from cysteine to phenylalanine inclusive. Here the CDR3 DNA is all that survives: 48 bases in frame from base 1. At the junction V is shortened by 0 bases and J by 1 base, with 12 bases in between. Using the deep immunoSEQ assay, multiplex PCR amplified TCR CDR3 regions from genomic DNA. Extracted genomic DNA from each cell subset was distributed evenly across all wells of several immunoSEQ 96-well plates, and each plate was treated as a replicate. For sorted subsets, each replicate PCR was loaded with about 200 ng genomic DNA, equivalent to 30,000 or so T cell genomes. Purified libraries were quantified with a Qubit 3.0 fluorometer, sized on a Bioanalyzer 2100, and re-quantified with the KAPA Library Quantification kit. Every immunoSEQ 96-well plate was sequenced on a dedicated single-read 150-cycle Illumina NextSeq 550 flow cell. The source study handled its data this way. Because the immunoSEQ output held only junctional sequences and lacked quality scores, the filtering could not match the filtering applied to full-length reads. To assign V/J genes and CDR3, sequences were annotated using PyIR, a Python wrapper for IgBLAST v1.9, with IMGT germline references. Any read was removed if the V/J assignment was weak (E-value above 1e-6), the CDR3 was missing, or the read contained stop codons, out-of-frame junctions, or ambiguous translated residues. V3J clonotypes were defined by identical inferred V gene, J gene, and CDR3 amino acid sequence. Percentage overlap between repertoires was calculated by dividing the number of shared unique clonotypes by the size of the smaller repertoire. Three approaches were used to assess repertoire richness: RTK rarefaction, the Chao1 estimator, and Recon v2.1 estimates of unobserved clonotypes. Generation probabilities were computed with OLGA for all TCRbeta clonotypes obtained by the gDNA method from several donors. The table was pulled from immuneACCESS by TCRdb, which kept in-frame rearrangements only. Such tables lose some clones; where checked, under half of the loss comes from unresolved V genes, and the rest has no known cause. The V and J calls and clone size were taken over from that table, and D and trimming were inferred from the DNA. The sample profile shows approximately 1,500,000 clones; over 95% of them were found once. The leading ten clones occupy more than 0.9% of the sample.

On this clone itself: The clone's antigen remains unknown. Within one base of it there is no much larger clone, and no base qualities were kept.

What the authors observed across the whole study: Compared with non-shared clonotypes, the clonotypes found in all four sorted-subset donors had higher generation probabilities. The small number of donors limited the genetic and exposure-history diversity represented. Rarefaction of sorted-subset datasets indicated incomplete sequencing despite the large sequencing depth. Sampling was limited to blood, and TCR repertoires in tissue likely differ from TCR repertoires in blood. Based on pairwise subsampling, the degree of clonotype sharing among donors was expected to be affected by sequencing depth. Naive subsets generally had larger estimated clonotype richness than memory subsets did. Sharing across four donors was observed for approximately 4.6% of naive CD4, 3% to 4% of naive CD8, over 2% of memory CD4, and roughly 0.43% of memory CD8 clonotypes.

Healthy HIV-negative adults with no recently reported acute infections or vaccinations were included as donors. All donors were Caucasian adults living in Nashville, Tennessee, USA. CD4+ T cells were enriched by magnetic negative selection, after which naive cells were positively selected on CD45RA and the negative fraction was taken as the memory subset. After blood collection by leukapheresis, PBMCs were isolated using Ficoll-Histopaque density gradient centrifugation and then cryopreserved in the vapor phase of liquid nitrogen. Analytical flow cytometry was used to check the purity and quantity of every magnetically sorted T cell population. From each sorted fraction, genomic DNA was isolated and quantified by UV absorbance on a Nanodrop 2000c.

Recombination connected TRBV4-3 to TRBJ1-1; confidence is insufficient to name the D gene. Sequenced: naive CD4+ T cells sorted from blood. The sample's cell subset or site, from its label and the paper: CD45RA+ positively selected. The source of this sequence is a man under 40 in good health. Here is the DNA: TGCGCCAGCAGCCAAGATCGAGCCATTCAGAACACTGAAGCTTTCTTT. Translation gives CASSQDRAIQNTEAFF.